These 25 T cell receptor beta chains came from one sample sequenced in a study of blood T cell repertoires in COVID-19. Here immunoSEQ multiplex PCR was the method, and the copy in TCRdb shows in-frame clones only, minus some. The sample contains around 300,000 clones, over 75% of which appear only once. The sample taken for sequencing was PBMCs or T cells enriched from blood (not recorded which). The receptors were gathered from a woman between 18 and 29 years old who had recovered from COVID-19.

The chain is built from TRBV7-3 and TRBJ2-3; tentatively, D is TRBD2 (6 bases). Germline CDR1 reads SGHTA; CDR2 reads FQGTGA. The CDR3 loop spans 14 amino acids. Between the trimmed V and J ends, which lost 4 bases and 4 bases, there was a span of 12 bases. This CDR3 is CASSSRGSPDTQYF. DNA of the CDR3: TGTGCCAGCAGCTCCCGGGGGAGCCCAGATACGCAGTATTTT. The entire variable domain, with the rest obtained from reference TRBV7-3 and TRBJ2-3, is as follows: GAGVSQTPSNKVTEKGKYVELRCDPISGHTALYWYRQSLGQGPEFLIYFQGTGAADDSGLPNDRFFAVRPEGSVSTLKIQRTERGDSAVYLCASSSRGSPDTQYFGPGTRLTVL.

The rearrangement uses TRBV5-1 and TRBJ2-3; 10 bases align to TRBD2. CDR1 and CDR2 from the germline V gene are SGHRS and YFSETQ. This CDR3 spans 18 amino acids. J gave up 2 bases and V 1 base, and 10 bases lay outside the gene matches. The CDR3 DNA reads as TGCGCCAGCAGCTTGACGGGTACTAGCGGGGCTAACACAGATACGCAGTATTTT. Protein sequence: CASSLTGTSGANTDTQYF.

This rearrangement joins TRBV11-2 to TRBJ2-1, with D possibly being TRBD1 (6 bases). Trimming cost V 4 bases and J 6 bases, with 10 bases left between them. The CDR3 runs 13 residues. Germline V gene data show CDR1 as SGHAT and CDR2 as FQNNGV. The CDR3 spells CASSYRVANEQFF. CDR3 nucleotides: TGTGCCAGCAGCTACAGGGTAGCCAATGAGCAGTTCTTC.

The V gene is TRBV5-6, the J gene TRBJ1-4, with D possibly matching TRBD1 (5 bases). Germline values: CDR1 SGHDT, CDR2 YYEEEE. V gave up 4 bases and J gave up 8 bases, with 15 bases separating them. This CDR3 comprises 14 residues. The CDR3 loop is CASSLWGSQEKLFF. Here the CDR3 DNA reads TGTGCCAGCAGCCTATGGGGCTCCCAGGAAAAACTGTTTTTT. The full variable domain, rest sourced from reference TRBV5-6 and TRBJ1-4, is DAGVTQSPTHLIKTRGQQVTLRCSPKSGHDTVSWYQQALGQGPQFIFQYYEEEERQRGNFPDRFSGHQFPNYSSELNVNALLLGDSALYLCASSLWGSQEKLFFGSGTQLSVL.

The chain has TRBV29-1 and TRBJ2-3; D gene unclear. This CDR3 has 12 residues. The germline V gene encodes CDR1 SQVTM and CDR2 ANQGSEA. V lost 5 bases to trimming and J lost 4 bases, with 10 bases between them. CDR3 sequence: CSVSSFPDTQYF. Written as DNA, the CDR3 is TGCAGCGTTTCTAGTTTCCCAGATACGCAGTATTTT.

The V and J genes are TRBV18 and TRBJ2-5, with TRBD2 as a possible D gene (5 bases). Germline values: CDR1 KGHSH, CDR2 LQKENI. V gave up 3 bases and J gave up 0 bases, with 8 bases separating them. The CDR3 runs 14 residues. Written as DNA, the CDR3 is TGTGCCAGCTCACCCGGACTGTACCAAGAGACCCAGTACTTC. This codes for CASSPGLYQETQYF.

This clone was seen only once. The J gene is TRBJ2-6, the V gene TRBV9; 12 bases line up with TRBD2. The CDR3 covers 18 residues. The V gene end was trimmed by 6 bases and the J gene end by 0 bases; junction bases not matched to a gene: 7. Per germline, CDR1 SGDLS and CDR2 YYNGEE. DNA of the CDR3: TGTGCCAGCACGGGGACTAGCGGGTTCCCCTCTGGGGCCAACGTCCTGACTTTC. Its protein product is CASTGTSGFPSGANVLTF.

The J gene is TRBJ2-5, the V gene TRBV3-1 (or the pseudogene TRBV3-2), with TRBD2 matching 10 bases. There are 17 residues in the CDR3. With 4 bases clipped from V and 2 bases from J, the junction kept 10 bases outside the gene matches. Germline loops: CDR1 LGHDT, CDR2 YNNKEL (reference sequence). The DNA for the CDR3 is TGTGCCAGCAGCCCCAGACCCGCAGCGGGGGGGCAAGAGACCCAGTACTTC. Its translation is CASSPRPAAGGQETQYF.

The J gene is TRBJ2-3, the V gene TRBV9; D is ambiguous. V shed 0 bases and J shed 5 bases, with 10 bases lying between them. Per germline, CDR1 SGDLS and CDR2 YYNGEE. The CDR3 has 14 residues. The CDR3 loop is CASSVAHSLDTQYF. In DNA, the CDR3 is TGTGCCAGCAGCGTAGCTCACAGCCTAGATACGCAGTATTTT.

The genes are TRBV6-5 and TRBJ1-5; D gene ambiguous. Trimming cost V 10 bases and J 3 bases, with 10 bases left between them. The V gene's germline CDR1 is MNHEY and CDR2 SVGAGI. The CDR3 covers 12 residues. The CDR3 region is CATNVINQPQHF. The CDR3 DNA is TGTGCCACAAATGTCATCAATCAGCCCCAGCATTTT.

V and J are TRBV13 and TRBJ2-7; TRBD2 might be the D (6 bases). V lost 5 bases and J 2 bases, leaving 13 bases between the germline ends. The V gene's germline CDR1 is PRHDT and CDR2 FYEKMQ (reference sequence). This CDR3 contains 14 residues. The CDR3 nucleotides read TGTGCCAGCAGCCCTCCGGGACTCACCTACGAGCAGTACTTC. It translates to CASSPPGLTYEQYF.

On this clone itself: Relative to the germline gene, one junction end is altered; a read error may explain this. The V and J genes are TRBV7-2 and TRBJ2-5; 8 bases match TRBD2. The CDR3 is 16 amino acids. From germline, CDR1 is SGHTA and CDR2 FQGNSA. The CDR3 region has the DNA TGTGCCAGCAGATTAGGAGGGGGGACTAGGGAAGAGACCCAGTACTTC. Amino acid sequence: CASRLGGGTREETQYF.

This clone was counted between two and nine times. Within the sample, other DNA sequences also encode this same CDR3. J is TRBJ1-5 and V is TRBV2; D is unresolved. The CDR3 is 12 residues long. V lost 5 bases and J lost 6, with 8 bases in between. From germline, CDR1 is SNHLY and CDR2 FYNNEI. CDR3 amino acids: CASSPTGQPQHF. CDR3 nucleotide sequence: TGTGCCAGCAGTCCCACTGGTCAGCCCCAGCATTTT.

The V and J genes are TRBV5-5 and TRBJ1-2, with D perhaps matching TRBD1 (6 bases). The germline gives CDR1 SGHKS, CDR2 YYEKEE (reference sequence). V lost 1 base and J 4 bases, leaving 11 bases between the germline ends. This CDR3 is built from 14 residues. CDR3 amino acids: CASSLMRGAYGYTF. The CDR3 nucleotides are TGTGCCAGCAGCTTGATGCGGGGGGCCTATGGCTACACCTTC.

CDR3 nucleotides: TGTGCCAGCAGCTCAGGGAACGGGCACTTTTTGTTGAACACTGAAGCTTTCTTT. Encoded protein: CASSSGNGHFLLNTEAFF. The gene calls are TRBV7-9 and TRBJ1-1, with D possibly TRBD1 on 5 matching bases. The CDR3 consists of 18 residues. Looked up from germline, CDR1 is SEHNR and CDR2 is FQNEAQ (reference sequence). The ends were cut back, 4 bases at V and 0 bases at J, with 21 bases in the middle.

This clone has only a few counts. The CDR3 region is CASSLEGAAVVKAFF. CDR3 bases: TGCGCCAGCAGCTTGGAGGGGGCTGCGGTGGTGAAAGCTTTCTTT. The V gene is TRBV5-1, the J gene TRBJ1-1; 7 bases agree with TRBD1. After removal of 0 bases from V and 9 bases from J, the junction contained 11 bases not matched to a gene. The length of the CDR3 is 15 residues. CDR1 is SGHRS, CDR2 YFSETQ, per germline.

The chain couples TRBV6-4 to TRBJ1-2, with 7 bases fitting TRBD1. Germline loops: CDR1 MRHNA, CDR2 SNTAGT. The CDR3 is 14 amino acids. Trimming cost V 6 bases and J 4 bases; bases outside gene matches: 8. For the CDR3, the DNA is TGTGCCAGCAGCCGAGGACAGGAAGGCTATGGCTACACCTTC. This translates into CASSRGQEGYGYTF.

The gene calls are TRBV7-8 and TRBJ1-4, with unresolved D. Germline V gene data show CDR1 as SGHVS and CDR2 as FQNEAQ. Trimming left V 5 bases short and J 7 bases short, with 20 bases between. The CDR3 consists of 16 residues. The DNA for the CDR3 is TGTGCCAGCAGCCTAACGGCCCGGTTCGGAGGTGAAAAACTGTTTTTT. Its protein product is CASSLTARFGGEKLFF.

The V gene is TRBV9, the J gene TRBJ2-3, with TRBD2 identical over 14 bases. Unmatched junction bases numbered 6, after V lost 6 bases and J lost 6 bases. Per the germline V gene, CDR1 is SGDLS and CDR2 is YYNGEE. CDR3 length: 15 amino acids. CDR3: CASTRTSGGRDTQYF. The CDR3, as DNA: TGTGCCAGCACCAGGACTAGCGGGGGGCGGGATACGCAGTATTTT.

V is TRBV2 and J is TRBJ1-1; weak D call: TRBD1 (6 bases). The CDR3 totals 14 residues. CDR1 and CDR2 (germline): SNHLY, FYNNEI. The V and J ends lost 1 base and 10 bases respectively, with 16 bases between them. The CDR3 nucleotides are TGTGCCAGCAGTGAAGAGCTGGGGGGGACACGAGCTTTCTTT. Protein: CASSEELGGTRAFF.

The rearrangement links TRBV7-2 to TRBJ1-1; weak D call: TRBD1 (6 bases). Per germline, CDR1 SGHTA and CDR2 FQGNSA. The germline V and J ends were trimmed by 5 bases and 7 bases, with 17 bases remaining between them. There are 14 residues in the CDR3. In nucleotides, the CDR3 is TGTGCCAGCAGCAAAATACAGGGAACTATTGAAGCTTTCTTT. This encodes CASSKIQGTIEAFF.

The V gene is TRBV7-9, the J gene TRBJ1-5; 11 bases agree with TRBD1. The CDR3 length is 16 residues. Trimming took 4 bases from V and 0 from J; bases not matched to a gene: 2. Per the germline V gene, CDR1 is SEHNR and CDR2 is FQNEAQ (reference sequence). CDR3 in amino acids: CASSSGQGASNQPQHF. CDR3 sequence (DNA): TGTGCCAGCAGCTCTGGACAGGGGGCTAGCAATCAGCCCCAGCATTTT.

CDR3 amino acids: CATSRDTQGGEKLFF. In DNA, the CDR3 is TGTGCCACCAGCAGAGATACACAGGGCGGAGAAAAACTGTTTTTT. The chain employs TRBV15 and TRBJ1-4, with D maybe TRBD1 (6 bases). The CDR3 is made up of 15 amino acids. CDR1 and CDR2 (germline): LNHNV, YYDKDF (reference sequence). Trimming shortened V by 0 bases and J by 8 bases, and 13 bases separated the two germline ends.

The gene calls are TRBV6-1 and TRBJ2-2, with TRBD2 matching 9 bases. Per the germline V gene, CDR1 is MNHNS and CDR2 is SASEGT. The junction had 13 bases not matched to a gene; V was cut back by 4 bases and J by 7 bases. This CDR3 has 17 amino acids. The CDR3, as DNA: TGTGCCAGCAGTGGGACGGCGGGGGGGCAGTTGGGCGGGGAGCTGTTTTTT. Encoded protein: CASSGTAGGQLGGELFF.

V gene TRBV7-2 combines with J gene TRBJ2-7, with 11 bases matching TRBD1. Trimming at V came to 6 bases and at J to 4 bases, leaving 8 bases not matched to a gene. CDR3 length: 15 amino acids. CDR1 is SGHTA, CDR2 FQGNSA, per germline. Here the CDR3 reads CASSWGQGVGYEQYF. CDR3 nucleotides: TGTGCCAGCAGTTGGGGACAGGGGGTGGGGTACGAGCAGTACTTC. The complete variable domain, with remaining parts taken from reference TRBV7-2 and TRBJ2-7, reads GAGVSQSPSNKVTEKGKDVELRCDPISGHTALYWYRQSLGQGLEFLIYFQGNSAPDKSGLPSDRFSAERTGGSVSTLTIQRTQQEDSAVYLCASSWGQGVGYEQYFGPGTRLTVT.